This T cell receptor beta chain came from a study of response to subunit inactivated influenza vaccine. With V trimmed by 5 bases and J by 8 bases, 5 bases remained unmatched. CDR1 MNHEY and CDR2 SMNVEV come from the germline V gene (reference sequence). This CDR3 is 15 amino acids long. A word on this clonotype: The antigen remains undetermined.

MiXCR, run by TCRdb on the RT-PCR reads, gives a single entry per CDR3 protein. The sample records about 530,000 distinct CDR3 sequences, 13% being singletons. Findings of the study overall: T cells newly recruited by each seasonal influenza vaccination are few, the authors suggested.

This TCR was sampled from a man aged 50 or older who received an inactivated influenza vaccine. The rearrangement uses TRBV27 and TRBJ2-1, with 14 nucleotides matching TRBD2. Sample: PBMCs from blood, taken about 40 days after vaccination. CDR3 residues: CASSLRTSGRYEQFF. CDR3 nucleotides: TGTGCCAGCAGTCTACGGACTAGCGGGAGGTATGAGCAGTTCTTC.